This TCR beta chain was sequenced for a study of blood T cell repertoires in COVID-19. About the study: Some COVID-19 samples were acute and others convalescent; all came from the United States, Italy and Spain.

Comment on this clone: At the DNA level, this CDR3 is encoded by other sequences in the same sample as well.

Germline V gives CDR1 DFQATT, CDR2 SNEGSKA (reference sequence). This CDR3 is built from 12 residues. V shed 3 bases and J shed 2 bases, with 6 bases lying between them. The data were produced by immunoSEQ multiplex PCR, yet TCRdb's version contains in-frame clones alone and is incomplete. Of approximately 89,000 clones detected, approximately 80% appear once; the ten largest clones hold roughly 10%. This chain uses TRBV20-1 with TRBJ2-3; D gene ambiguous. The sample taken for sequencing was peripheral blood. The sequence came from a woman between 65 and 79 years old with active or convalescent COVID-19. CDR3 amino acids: CSASPNTDTQYF. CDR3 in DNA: TGCAGTGCTAGTCCCAACACAGATACGCAGTATTTT.